The sequence of this T cell receptor beta chain was determined in a study of cytomegalovirus exposure and HLA in healthy donors. The primer mix had 60 Vbeta and 13 Jbeta primers. Profiling relied on immunoSEQ multiplex PCR, and the TCRdb table lists in-frame clones only, not all of them. The sample has about 160,000 clones, just under 80% seen once; the top ten hold around 1.3%. Germline V gives CDR1 SEHNR, CDR2 FQNEAQ (reference sequence). The CDR3 extends over 14 amino acids. Trimming took 3 bases from V and 4 from J, leaving 12 bases between them. The specimen sequenced was PBMCs. The receptor was isolated from a woman aged 50 to 60 in good health and CMV-seronegative. This chain joins TRBV7-9 and TRBJ1-2; no definite D call. For the CDR3, the DNA is TGTGCCAGCAGCTTTTCGGAGGAAACCTATGGCTACACCTTC. Translating gives CASSFSEETYGYTF. The full variable domain, completed using reference TRBV7-9 and TRBJ1-2, is DTGVSQNPRHKITKRGQNVTFRCDPISEHNRLYWYRQTLGQGPEFLTYFQNEAQLEKSRLLSDRFSAERPKGSFSTLEIQRTEQGDSAMYLCASSFSEETYGYTFGSGTRLTVV.